This entry lists 27 T cell receptor beta chains sequenced from one sample in a study of vaccination effects on CD4 cells after COVID-19 (dated by TCRdb to between 2021 and 2024). Library preparation used the immunoSEQ multiplex PCR assay. TCRdb took this table from immuneACCESS and kept in-frame rearrangements with V and J called. Such tables lack part of the clones; where checked against another copy, unresolved V genes explain under half of the gap, and the rest is unexplained. Present in this sample are about 64,000 clones, about two thirds of which were seen just once. The ten most abundant clones make up under 30% of the sample. After around ten days of culture, CD4+ T cells were isolated with the EasySep CD4+ T cell isolation kit. Their specific antigens are unknown. Sample: CD4+ T cells from PBMCs cultured without peptide, taken before COVID-19 vaccination. The source of these receptors is a human donor who had a prior SARS-CoV-2 infection.

The chain uses TRBV6-2 or TRBV6-3 and TRBJ1-2; 8 bases are a match to TRBD1. The CDR3 consists of 14 residues. Germline CDR1 is MNHEY and CDR2 is SVGEGT. V shed 5 bases, J shed 4 bases, and the junction held 6 bases outside the gene matches. The CDR3 DNA reads as TGTGCCAGCAGTCACGGGACAGGCCCCTATGGCTACACCTTC. Its translation: CASSHGTGPYGYTF.

The rearrangement joins TRBV5-4 to TRBJ1-3, with TRBD1 matching over 9 bases. CDR3 length: 14 amino acids. Unmatched junction bases numbered 6, after V lost 3 bases and J lost 8 bases. Germline values: CDR1 SGHNT, CDR2 YYREEE (reference sequence). CDR3 coding DNA: TGTGCCAGCAGCTCACCACAGGGGGCGGACACCATATATTTT. This gives the protein CASSSPQGADTIYF.

This clone was seen a few times. The chain is built from TRBV2 and TRBJ1-2; D uncertain. The V and J ends lost 3 bases and 3 bases respectively, with 11 bases between them. The CDR3 has 14 amino acids. Germline-derived CDR1 and CDR2 are SNHLY and FYNNEI. The CDR3 loop reads CASSEQGFDYGYTF. The DNA for the CDR3 is TGTGCCAGCAGTGAGCAAGGATTTGACTATGGCTACACCTTC.

The CDR3, as DNA: TGTGCCTGGAGTTGGGGCAGGGGGAGCTATGGCTACACCTTC. Protein sequence: CAWSWGRGSYGYTF. The J gene is TRBJ1-2, the V gene TRBV30; 7 bases agree with TRBD1. The V and J ends lost 2 bases and 4 bases, in that order; junction bases with no gene match: 7. Germline lookup yields CDR1 GTSNPN and CDR2 SVGIG (reference sequence). This CDR3 has 14 amino acids.

This clone appeared once. The chain recombines TRBV19 with TRBJ2-6; D is unclear. The V gene's germline CDR1 is LNHDA and CDR2 SQIVND (reference sequence). The CDR3 consists of 18 residues. V gave up 1 base and J gave up 0 bases, with 13 bases separating them. CDR3 coding DNA: TGTGCCAGTAGTATAGTCCCCCCTACAACCTCTGGGGCCAACGTCCTGACTTTC. Residues: CASSIVPPTTSGANVLTF. The variable domain in full, with the rest retrieved from reference TRBV19 and TRBJ2-6, is DGGITQSPKYLFRKEGQNVTLSCEQNLNHDAMYWYRQDPGQGLRLIYYSQIVNDFQKGDIAEGYSVSREKKESFPLTVTSAQKNPTAFYLCASSIVPPTTSGANVLTFGAGSRLTVL.

This chain links TRBV5-4 with TRBJ1-2; TRBD1 matches at 10 bases. V gave up 4 bases and J gave up 6 bases; unmatched junction bases: 3. Germline V gives CDR1 SGHNT, CDR2 YYREEE (reference sequence). The CDR3 extends over 13 amino acids. In DNA, the CDR3 is TGTGCCAGCAGCCCCGGGACAGGGGATGGCTACACCTTC. Its translation is CASSPGTGDGYTF.

The chain joins TRBV5-6 to TRBJ1-5; D call uncertain. Between the trimmed V and J ends, which lost 3 bases and 9 bases, there was a span of 4 bases. The germline CDR1 and CDR2 sequences are SGHDT and YYEEEE. CDR3 size: 10 residues. CDR3 sequence reads: CASSSGPQHF. CDR3 in DNA: TGTGCCAGCAGCTCGGGGCCCCAGCATTTT.

The chain recombines TRBV5-5 with TRBJ1-2; 9 nucleotides agree with TRBD1. This CDR3 spans 14 amino acids. Losses at the gene ends were 4 bases for V and 7 bases for J; bases not matched to a gene: 8. Germline V gives CDR1 SGHKS, CDR2 YYEKEE (reference sequence). This CDR3 is CASSKPGQGGGYTF. In DNA, the CDR3 is TGTGCCAGCAGCAAACCGGGACAGGGTGGTGGCTACACCTTC.

This sequence joins TRBV25-1 and TRBJ2-3; D possibly uses TRBD1 or TRBD2 (6 bases each). Germline CDR1 and CDR2: MGHDK and SYGVNS. The CDR3 length is 15 residues. Trimming cost V 6 bases and J 3 bases, with 16 bases left between them. This CDR3 is CASSKGGAGTDTQYF. The CDR3, as DNA: TGTGCCAGCAGCAAGGGGGGCGCAGGGACAGATACGCAGTATTTT.

The V gene is TRBV9, the J gene TRBJ1-4; maybe TRBD1 (6 bases). The V end lost 2 bases, the J end lost 8 bases, and 13 bases lay between the germline ends. The CDR3 has 14 amino acids. Germline values: CDR1 SGDLS, CDR2 YYNGEE. The CDR3 DNA follows: TGTGCCAGCAGCGTCGACAGGAGGGGCGAAAAACTGTTTTTT. The encoded protein is CASSVDRRGEKLFF.

V usage is TRBV10-3 and J usage is TRBJ2-3, with 12 nucleotides matching TRBD2. The germline gives CDR1 ENHRY, CDR2 SYGVKD. The J segment lost 7 bases and the V segment lost 0 bases, leaving 5 bases of the junction unmatched. The CDR3 is made up of 16 amino acids. CDR3 bases: TGTGCCATCAGTGAGTCTCCTAGCGGGGGGGGCAATACGCAGTATTTT. Its translation: CAISESPSGGGNTQYF.

V gene TRBV27 combines with J gene TRBJ2-3, with 7 bases fitting TRBD2. V dropped 4 bases and J dropped 9; count of bases not matched to a gene: 10. From germline, CDR1 is MNHEY and CDR2 SMNVEV (reference sequence). There are 14 residues in the CDR3. DNA of the CDR3: TGTGCCAGCAGTTCCCTGACGGGAGGTCGCACGCAGTATTTT. This sequence encodes CASSSLTGGRTQYF.

The genes are TRBV10-3 and TRBJ2-2; no definite D call. The CDR3 loop spans 12 amino acids. The V gene lost 7 bases and the J gene lost 2 bases, with 5 bases spanning the gap. The V gene's germline CDR1 is ENHRY and CDR2 SYGVKD. The CDR3 reads CAIMSNTGELFF. In DNA form, the CDR3 reads TGTGCCATCATGTCAAACACCGGGGAGCTGTTTTTT.

The V and J genes are TRBV18 and TRBJ1-1, with D possibly TRBD1 on 5 matching bases. The CDR3 runs to 16 residues. Per germline, CDR1 KGHSH and CDR2 LQKENI. Trimming removed 5 bases from V and 3 bases from J, with 19 bases in between. The CDR3 loop reads CASSYIGIIGDTEAFF. Here the CDR3 DNA reads TGTGCCAGCTCATATATCGGGATTATAGGGGACACTGAAGCTTTCTTT.

The chain is built from TRBV18 and TRBJ2-3; 13 nucleotides agree with TRBD2. The CDR3 runs 16 residues. The ends lost 3 bases at V and 6 bases at J; junction bases unmatched: 6. Germline CDR1 reads KGHSH; CDR2 reads LQKENI. This chain's CDR3 is CASSPGLAGAGDTQYF. The CDR3 region has the DNA TGTGCCAGCTCACCCGGACTAGCGGGAGCCGGGGATACGCAGTATTTT. The whole variable domain, remainder taken from reference TRBV18 and TRBJ2-3, is NAGVMQNPRHLVRRRGQEARLRCSPMKGHSHVYWYRQLPEEGLKFMVYLQKENIIDESGMPKERFSAEFPKEGPSILRIQQVVRGDSAAYFCASSPGLAGAGDTQYFGPGTRLTVL.

The chain recombines TRBV28 with TRBJ2-7; 9 bases align to TRBD2. V lost 5 bases and J lost 2; bases outside the gene matches: 1. CDR1 and CDR2 from the germline V gene are MDHEN and SYDVKM. This CDR3 comprises 13 residues. The CDR3 reads CASSIAGAYEQYF. CDR3 bases: TGTGCCAGCAGTATAGCGGGAGCCTACGAGCAGTACTTC.

This sequence joins TRBV7-2 and TRBJ2-7, with D perhaps given as TRBD1 or TRBD2 (6 bases each). The ends were cut back, 1 base at V and 1 base at J, with 8 bases in the middle. Germline CDR1 is SGHTA and CDR2 is FQGNSA. This CDR3 spans 14 amino acids. DNA for the CDR3: TGTGCCAGCAGCTTAGGGGGGGCGTCCTACGAGCAGTACTTC. Its translation: CASSLGGASYEQYF.

The J gene is TRBJ2-1, the V gene TRBV5-4; D call uncertain. V dropped 4 bases and J dropped 4 bases, with 9 bases sitting between them. The germline CDR1 and CDR2 sequences are SGHNT and YYREEE (reference sequence). The CDR3 runs 13 residues. The CDR3 reads CASSPVGYNEQFF. The DNA for the CDR3 is TGTGCCAGCAGCCCCGTAGGTTACAATGAGCAGTTCTTC.

This rearrangement joins TRBV7-8 to TRBJ1-6; 7 bases align to TRBD1. CDR1 and CDR2 from the germline V gene are SGHVS and FQNEAQ. V lost 7 bases to trimming and J lost 5 bases; unmatched junction nucleotides: 11. The CDR3 is 16 residues long. Written as DNA, the CDR3 is TGTGCCAGCATCGCCCTAGACAGGGCCCATAATTCACCCCTCCACTTT. Translation gives CASIALDRAHNSPLHF.

V gene TRBV20-1 combines with J gene TRBJ1-2; unclear D gene. This CDR3 spans 11 amino acids. V lost 7 bases, J lost 8 bases, and 14 bases lay in between. Germline V lookup: CDR1 DFQATT, CDR2 SNEGSKA (reference sequence). CDR3 protein: CSVGGRGGYTF. The CDR3 DNA reads TGCAGTGTGGGAGGGCGAGGAGGCTACACCTTC.

This chain connects TRBV5-4 to TRBJ2-1; 8 positions match TRBD2. This CDR3 spans 15 amino acids. In germline, CDR1 is SGHNT, CDR2 YYREEE (reference sequence). The V and J ends lost 2 bases and 1 base, in that order; junction bases with no gene match: 2. The CDR3 spells CASSFRGGSYNEQFF. CDR3 nucleotide sequence: TGTGCCAGCAGCTTCCGCGGGGGGTCCTACAATGAGCAGTTCTTC.

The chain joins TRBV6-5 to TRBJ2-1, with 10 nucleotides matching TRBD2. Germline loops: CDR1 MNHEY, CDR2 SVGAGI. After removal of 2 bases from V and 7 bases from J, the junction contained 8 bases not matched to a gene. The CDR3 sequence is 16 residues long. This CDR3 is CASSYQSGRAGNEQFF. The DNA of the CDR3 is TGTGCCAGCAGTTACCAAAGCGGGAGGGCCGGAAATGAGCAGTTCTTC.

The CDR3 here is CASSFVGWETQYF. CDR3 sequence (DNA): TGTGCCAGCAGCTTCGTTGGTTGGGAGACCCAGTACTTC. The J gene is TRBJ2-5, the V gene TRBV11-2; D is undetermined. Germline V lookup: CDR1 SGHAT, CDR2 FQNNGV. This CDR3 has 13 residues. V was trimmed by 3 bases and J by 5 bases, leaving 10 bases between them.

This chain links TRBV30 with TRBJ2-3; 10 bases match TRBD2. Germline lookup yields CDR1 GTSNPN and CDR2 SVGIG (reference sequence). This CDR3 region has 15 residues. The J segment lost 6 bases and the V segment lost 0 bases, leaving 6 bases of the junction unmatched. The CDR3 coding sequence is TGTGCCTGGAGTGTTAGCGGGGGGCGGCTGGATACGCAGTATTTT. Translated: CAWSVSGGRLDTQYF.

The chain has TRBV7-6 and TRBJ2-7, with 7 bases lining up with TRBD2. V shed 5 bases and J 0 bases; nucleotides not matched to a gene: 7. This CDR3 is 15 amino acids long. Germline V gives CDR1 SGHVS, CDR2 FNYEAQ. DNA for the CDR3: TGTGCCAGCAGCCGGGGCGCGGGGGACTCCTACGAGCAGTACTTC. Translated: CASSRGAGDSYEQYF.

The chain uses TRBV25-1 and TRBJ2-5; 10 bases are a match to TRBD1. Germline V gives CDR1 MGHDK, CDR2 SYGVNS. V dropped 4 bases and J dropped 7; count of bases not matched to a gene: 6. This CDR3 contains 14 residues. CDR3 in amino acids: CASSGTGGMRTQYF. CDR3 sequence (DNA): TGTGCCAGCAGTGGGACAGGGGGAATGAGGACCCAGTACTTC.

The CDR3 loop reads CASSFGTLFDTIYF. The CDR3 nucleotides read TGCGCCAGCAGCTTTGGGACCCTTTTTGACACCATATATTTT. The rearrangement joins TRBV5-1 to TRBJ1-3; TRBD1 might be the D (5 bases). V was trimmed by 2 bases and J by 8 bases, leaving 14 bases between them. The length of the CDR3 is 14 residues. Germline CDR1 reads SGHRS; CDR2 reads YFSETQ. Supplemented by reference TRBV5-1 and TRBJ1-3, the full variable domain reads KAGVTQTPRYLIKTRGQQVTLSCSPISGHRSVSWYQQTPGQGLQFLFEYFSETQRNKGNFPGRFSGRQFSNSRSEMNVSTLELGDSALYLCASSFGTLFDTIYFGEGSWLTVV.